This T cell receptor beta chain was recovered during a study of blood T cells in healthy people across ages. Alongside a J-beta primer mix, a sample-barcoded 5' primer served in a second PCR lasting 7 to 11 cycles. Every single cDNA molecule received a tag from a template-switch adaptor with 12 random nucleotides. Each CDR3 protein gets one entry after TCRdb re-called the 5' RACE reads with MiXCR. The sample consists of about 1.4 million distinct CDR3 sequences, around 59% of them appearing once. General study results and limits: Unsorted PBMCs prevented conclusive naive versus antigen-experienced comparison.

V was clipped by 3 bases and J by 1 base; unmatched bases: 4. The germline gives CDR1 SGHTA, CDR2 FQGNSA. The CDR3 runs 16 residues. A word on this clonotype: Its specificity is not known.

This receptor was taken from a man aged 18 to 29 in good health. The chain is built from TRBV7-2 and TRBJ2-7, with 12 bases that match TRBD2. The material sequenced was blood. The CDR3, as DNA: TGTGCCAGCAGCTTTACTAGCGGGGGGCAGTCCTACGAGCAGTACTTC. Its translation: CASSFTSGGQSYEQYF. Full variable domain (outside the CDR3, taken from reference TRBV7-2 and TRBJ2-7): GAGVSQSPSNKVTEKGKDVELRCDPISGHTALYWYRQSLGQGLEFLIYFQGNSAPDKSGLPSDRFSAERTGGSVSTLTIQRTQQEDSAVYLCASSFTSGGQSYEQYFGPGTRLTVT.